The 28 T cell receptor beta chains below all came from one sample that was sequenced in a study of shared clonotypes between healthy human individuals. Produced via immunoSEQ multiplex PCR; TCRdb's table is partial and in-frame only. Altogether about 2.4 million clones are present, 93% being singletons, with the ten largest covering 0.36%. The sequencing sample was made of naive CD4+ T cells from PBMCs. Sample subset: CD45RA+ positively selected. The origin of the receptors is a man between 18 and 29 years old in good health. Some clones in this sample may be carry-over from other donors' samples.

The rearrangement joins TRBV18 to TRBJ2-1, with a possible D match to TRBD1 (6 bases). The CDR3 totals 15 residues. Trimming shortened V by 3 bases and J by 6 bases, and 15 bases separated the two germline ends. The V gene's germline CDR1 is KGHSH and CDR2 LQKENI. CDR3 amino acids: CASSPAITGINEQFF. As DNA, the CDR3 is TGTGCCAGCTCACCGGCTATAACAGGGATCAATGAGCAGTTCTTC.

The J gene is TRBJ2-7, the V gene TRBV19; TRBD2 aligns across 9 bases. V shed 9 bases, J shed 3 bases, and the junction held 12 bases outside the gene matches. The germline gives CDR1 LNHDA, CDR2 SQIVND (reference sequence). This CDR3 comprises 15 residues. The chain's CDR3 is CASSYPGAGGYEQYF. CDR3 nucleotide sequence: TGTGCCAGCTCATACCCCGGAGCGGGAGGCTACGAGCAGTACTTC.

The rearrangement joins TRBV18 to TRBJ2-6; D possibly corresponds to TRBD2 (6 bases). Looked up from germline, CDR1 is KGHSH and CDR2 is LQKENI. Trimming took off 6 bases at V and 0 bases at J, with 15 bases between the two ends. The CDR3 length is 17 residues. DNA of the CDR3: TGTGCCAGCTCCCCCCGGCGGGAACTCTCTGGGGCCAACGTCCTGACTTTC. Translating it yields CASSPRRELSGANVLTF. The whole variable domain, filled in from reference TRBV18 and TRBJ2-6, reads NAGVMQNPRHLVRRRGQEARLRCSPMKGHSHVYWYRQLPEEGLKFMVYLQKENIIDESGMPKERFSAEFPKEGPSILRIQQVVRGDSAAYFCASSPRRELSGANVLTFGAGSRLTVL.

This rearrangement joins TRBV6-5 to TRBJ2-7; 8 nucleotides line up with TRBD2. The CDR3 is 14 residues long. The J segment lost 6 bases and the V segment lost 6 bases, leaving 10 bases of the junction unmatched. In germline, CDR1 is MNHEY, CDR2 SVGAGI. In DNA form, the CDR3 reads TGTGCCAGCAGGGGTGGACTAGCTGAGCGCGAGCAGTACTTC. Protein: CASRGGLAEREQYF.

In its sample, this clone was seen once. The gene calls are TRBV5-4 and TRBJ2-5, with D tentatively TRBD1 (6 bases). V was pared by 3 bases and J by 4 bases, with 10 bases between. This CDR3 contains 13 residues. The germline V gene has CDR1 SGHNT and CDR2 YYREEE (reference sequence). CDR3 nucleotide sequence: TGTGCCAGCAGCTCGCAGGGGTTAGAGACCCAGTACTTC. It codes for CASSSQGLETQYF.

Worth noting for this clone: This specimen includes other DNA sequences encoding the same CDR3. The genes are TRBV2 and TRBJ2-3; D not certain. The germline V gene encodes CDR1 SNHLY and CDR2 FYNNEI. The V and J ends lost 3 bases and 5 bases respectively, with 6 bases between them. The CDR3 loop spans 12 amino acids. This CDR3 is CASSDRGDTQYF. Here the CDR3 DNA reads TGTGCCAGCAGTGACAGAGGAGATACGCAGTATTTT.

The chain uses TRBV6-1 and TRBJ2-5; D unclear. The CDR3 extends over 15 amino acids. In germline, CDR1 is MNHNS, CDR2 SASEGT. Trimming took 4 bases from V and 5 from J, leaving 17 bases between them. The CDR3 sequence: CASSVERDRWETQYF. As DNA, the CDR3 is TGTGCCAGCAGTGTGGAACGCGACCGTTGGGAGACCCAGTACTTC.

The chain employs TRBV11-3 and TRBJ1-1; no clear D. The germline gives CDR1 SGHNT, CDR2 YENEEA. The CDR3 length is 15 residues. V shed 1 base and J shed 1 base, with 10 bases lying between them. In DNA form, the CDR3 reads TGTGCCAGCAGCTTAGGCAGATCCCGGAACACTGAAGCTTTCTTT. Its translation: CASSLGRSRNTEAFF.

Turning to this clone: Other DNA sequences in this sample translate to the same CDR3. This chain connects TRBV5-4 to TRBJ2-2; D perhaps matches TRBD2 (6 bases). The CDR3 loop spans 15 amino acids. Trimming took 0 bases from V and 5 from J, leaving 11 bases between them. Germline CDR1 reads SGHNT; CDR2 reads YYREEE (reference sequence). CDR3 in amino acids: CASSLGGIGTGELFF. CDR3 bases: TGTGCCAGCAGCTTGGGCGGGATAGGAACCGGGGAGCTGTTTTTT.

V usage is TRBV20-1 and J usage is TRBJ1-2; D is unresolved. V lost 3 bases, J lost 6 bases, and 2 bases lay in between. CDR1 is DFQATT, CDR2 SNEGSKA, per germline (reference sequence). The CDR3 spans 9 residues. This chain's CDR3 is CSASNGYTF. CDR3 DNA: TGCAGTGCTAGCAATGGCTACACCTTC.

The V call is TRBV6-6, the J call TRBJ2-7; D uncertain. The germline CDR1 and CDR2 sequences are MNHNY and SVGAGI (reference sequence). V was pared by 7 bases and J by 5 bases, with 15 bases between. The CDR3 sequence is 13 residues long. For the CDR3, the DNA is TGTGCCAGCACCATGAGCCGAAGGAACGAGCAGTACTTC. Its protein product is CASTMSRRNEQYF.

This CDR3 reads CASSSVVGQFF. The CDR3 DNA sequence: TGTGCCAGCAGTTCGGTTGTTGGGCAGTTCTTC. The gene calls are TRBV2 and TRBJ2-1, with D unclear. Trimming removed 5 bases at V and 12 bases at J, with 11 bases between. The CDR3 runs to 11 residues. CDR1 SNHLY and CDR2 FYNNEI come from the germline V gene.

This chain connects TRBV7-8 to TRBJ2-7; 10 nucleotides align to TRBD2. In germline, CDR1 is SGHVS, CDR2 FQNEAQ. This CDR3 has 17 amino acids. V trimming: 3 bases; J trimming: 1 base; junction bases outside the gene matches: 9. CDR3 sequence: CASSFRTSGAQSYEQYF. CDR3 nucleotides: TGTGCCAGCAGCTTTCGGACTAGCGGTGCCCAGTCCTACGAGCAGTACTTC.

This chain connects TRBV5-6 to TRBJ2-2; tentative D call: TRBD1 (7 bases). The germline CDR1 and CDR2 sequences are SGHDT and YYEEEE. V lost 3 bases to trimming and J lost 6 bases, with 12 bases between them. This CDR3 has 14 residues. The CDR3 region is CASSSRRGPGELFF. CDR3 nucleotide sequence: TGTGCCAGCAGCTCCCGGAGGGGGCCCGGGGAGCTGTTTTTT.

The chain uses TRBV5-1 and TRBJ1-1; D might be TRBD1 (5 bases). This CDR3 spans 14 amino acids. V lost 1 base to trimming and J lost 5 bases, with 12 bases between them. Per the germline V gene, CDR1 is SGHRS and CDR2 is YFSETQ. CDR3 amino acids: CASSLQGKGTEAFF. CDR3 DNA sequence: TGCGCCAGCAGCTTGCAGGGAAAGGGGACTGAAGCTTTCTTT.

This clone was recorded once. This chain joins TRBV6-1 and TRBJ1-5; TRBD1 might be the D (5 bases). Germline CDR1 reads MNHNS; CDR2 reads SASEGT. The CDR3 is 15 amino acids. Trimming took off 1 base at V and 7 bases at J, with 14 bases between the two ends. In nucleotides, the CDR3 is TGTGCCAGCAGTGAAGGGGTATGGGAGGGGCAGCCCCAGCATTTT. Amino acid sequence: CASSEGVWEGQPQHF.

The genes are TRBV15 and TRBJ2-1; tentatively, D is TRBD1 or TRBD2 (5 bases each). This CDR3 comprises 19 residues. Per the germline V gene, CDR1 is LNHNV and CDR2 is YYDKDF (reference sequence). The V end was cut by 6 bases, the J end by 0 bases, with 24 bases between. The CDR3 spells CATRPLPRGPESSYNEQFF. The CDR3 nucleotides are TGTGCCACCAGGCCACTCCCCCGGGGCCCGGAGAGCTCCTACAATGAGCAGTTCTTC.

V and J are TRBV9 and TRBJ2-7; perhaps D is TRBD1 or TRBD2 (6 bases each). The V gene's germline CDR1 is SGDLS and CDR2 YYNGEE. This CDR3 is built from 16 residues. The ends were cut back, 2 bases at V and 4 bases at J, with 19 bases in the middle. The CDR3 region is CASSVGGHIATYEQYF. CDR3 nucleotides: TGTGCCAGCAGCGTGGGGGGACATATCGCCACTTACGAGCAGTACTTC.

This clone showed up just once. The rearrangement joins TRBV5-1 to TRBJ2-2, with D uncertain. Germline CDR1 SGHRS, CDR2 YFSETQ. CDR3 length equals 14 residues. The V and J ends lost 7 bases and 0 bases respectively, with 10 bases between them. The CDR3 region is CASARHTNTGELFF. The CDR3 DNA sequence: TGCGCCAGCGCTCGTCACACGAACACCGGGGAGCTGTTTTTT.

Worth noting for this clone: Other DNA sequences in this sample translate to the same CDR3. V and J are TRBV5-1 and TRBJ2-7; D remains ambiguous. The germline CDR1 and CDR2 sequences are SGHRS and YFSETQ. The CDR3 is made up of 14 amino acids. V lost 2 bases to trimming and J lost 1 base, with 10 bases between them. The CDR3 loop is CASSFSASSYEQYF. The CDR3, as DNA: TGCGCCAGCAGCTTTTCGGCCTCGTCCTACGAGCAGTACTTC. The complete variable domain, with remaining parts taken from reference TRBV5-1 and TRBJ2-7, reads KAGVTQTPRYLIKTRGQQVTLSCSPISGHRSVSWYQQTPGQGLQFLFEYFSETQRNKGNFPGRFSGRQFSNSRSEMNVSTLELGDSALYLCASSFSASSYEQYFGPGTRLTVT.

The rearrangement links TRBV19 to TRBJ1-2, with no clear D. The germline V gene has CDR1 LNHDA and CDR2 SQIVND (reference sequence). The CDR3 covers 14 residues. Trimming took 5 bases from V and 4 from J, leaving 14 bases between them. The CDR3 DNA sequence: TGTGCCAGTAGTCGTCTTGTTGTTTCCTATGGCTACACCTTC. It translates to CASSRLVVSYGYTF. Variable domain in full (rest from reference TRBV19 and TRBJ1-2): DGGITQSPKYLFRKEGQNVTLSCEQNLNHDAMYWYRQDPGQGLRLIYYSQIVNDFQKGDIAEGYSVSREKKESFPLTVTSAQKNPTAFYLCASSRLVVSYGYTFGSGTRLTVV.

The chain links TRBV5-1 to TRBJ2-7; either TRBD1 or TRBD2 may fit D (6 bases each). Germline assignment: CDR1 SGHRS and CDR2 YFSETQ. This CDR3 has 15 amino acids. V shed 0 bases and J shed 6 bases, with 16 bases lying between them. The CDR3 DNA is TGCGCCAGCAGCTTGGAGGGGGGTTTCGTAAGCGAGCAGTACTTC. Translating it yields CASSLEGGFVSEQYF.

The J gene is TRBJ2-5, the V gene TRBV10-3; 10 positions agree with TRBD1. The CDR3 is 14 residues long. J gave up 4 bases and V 3 bases, and 2 bases lay outside the gene matches. Per germline, CDR1 ENHRY and CDR2 SYGVKD. For the CDR3, the DNA is TGTGCCATCAGTGACCGGGACAGGGGAGAGACCCAGTACTTC. Protein: CAISDRDRGETQYF.

The genes are TRBV11-2 and TRBJ1-2; D is possibly TRBD1 (5 bases). The CDR3 contains 13 residues. V shed 1 base and J shed 6 bases, with 9 bases lying between them. CDR1 and CDR2 from the germline V gene are SGHAT and FQNNGV. The CDR3 DNA is TGTGCCAGCAGCTTAGTACGGGGCAATGGCTACACCTTC. As protein: CASSLVRGNGYTF.

The chain is built from TRBV11-1 and TRBJ2-7; D may match TRBD1 or TRBD2 (5 bases each). This CDR3 contains 16 residues. The germline V gene encodes CDR1 SGHAT and CDR2 FQDESV (reference sequence). Trimming cost V 4 bases and J 2 bases, with 18 bases left between them. In nucleotides, the CDR3 is TGTGCCAGCAGCTCCAGACCCCTGGGGGTTACCTACGAGCAGTACTTC. It translates to CASSSRPLGVTYEQYF.

The chain couples TRBV7-9 to TRBJ1-2; no definite D call. Per germline, CDR1 SEHNR and CDR2 FQNEAQ (reference sequence). The CDR3 runs to 18 residues. The V and J ends lost 5 bases and 0 bases respectively, with 22 bases between them. The CDR3 region has the DNA TGTGCCAGCAGCCACGGAGGGAAAGCGAGACCTTCTAACTATGGCTACACCTTC. As protein: CASSHGGKARPSNYGYTF.

This chain joins TRBV7-9 and TRBJ1-4, with D perhaps TRBD1 (6 bases). CDR3 size: 14 residues. CDR1 is SEHNR, CDR2 FQNEAQ, per germline (reference sequence). V was clipped by 2 bases and J by 8 bases, with 12 bases between them. The CDR3 protein is CASSLPGVEEKLFF. CDR3 DNA: TGTGCCAGCAGCTTACCAGGGGTTGAGGAAAAACTGTTTTTT. The whole variable domain, remainder taken from reference TRBV7-9 and TRBJ1-4, is DTGVSQNPRHKITKRGQNVTFRCDPISEHNRLYWYRQTLGQGPEFLTYFQNEAQLEKSRLLSDRFSAERPKGSFSTLEIQRTEQGDSAMYLCASSLPGVEEKLFFGSGTQLSVL.

The genes are TRBV4-3 and TRBJ1-6, with no clear D. The CDR3 is made up of 15 amino acids. Germline CDR1 reads LGHNA; CDR2 reads YSLEER. The ends were cut back, 0 bases at V and 5 bases at J, with 8 bases in the middle. In DNA form, the CDR3 reads TGCGCCAGCAGCCAAGACCCAACAGATAATTCACCCCTCCACTTT. Translated, it gives CASSQDPTDNSPLHF.